This T cell receptor (beta chain) is from a study of Ad26.COV2.S vaccination and SARS-CoV-2 variants. Overall study: In the COV1001 trial, the donor was in the Ad26.COV2.S arm.

Concerning this clone itself: The antigen remains undetermined. The junction departs from the called germline gene at one end, perhaps through a read error.

TCRdb's copy holds only in-frame clones and misses some; the assay was immunoSEQ multiplex PCR. This sample has under 300,000 clones, with approximately 90% found just once. Regarding treatment: around 19 received Ad26.COV2.S at low or high dose, single or two shots; about 5 received placebo; per-sample allocation not given. On day 63 after the first injection, vaccine and placebo recipients gave samples. General study findings and limits: Higher spike-specific TCR breadth was found in vaccine recipients than in placebo recipients.

The germline V gene has CDR1 SSHAT and CDR2 FNYEAQ (reference sequence). The CDR3 has 14 residues. The sequencing here drew on peripheral blood, taken in a trial of Ad26.COV2.S vaccine versus placebo. The origin of this receptor is a person between 18 and 65 years old who received the Ad26.COV2.S COVID-19 vaccine or a placebo. This sequence joins TRBV7-7 and TRBJ2-5, with a possible D match to TRBD1 (6 bases). The chain's CDR3 is CASSPRTGAGAQYF. The CDR3 DNA reads as TGTGCTAGCAGCCCCCGGACTGGAGCAGGGGCCCAGTACTTC.